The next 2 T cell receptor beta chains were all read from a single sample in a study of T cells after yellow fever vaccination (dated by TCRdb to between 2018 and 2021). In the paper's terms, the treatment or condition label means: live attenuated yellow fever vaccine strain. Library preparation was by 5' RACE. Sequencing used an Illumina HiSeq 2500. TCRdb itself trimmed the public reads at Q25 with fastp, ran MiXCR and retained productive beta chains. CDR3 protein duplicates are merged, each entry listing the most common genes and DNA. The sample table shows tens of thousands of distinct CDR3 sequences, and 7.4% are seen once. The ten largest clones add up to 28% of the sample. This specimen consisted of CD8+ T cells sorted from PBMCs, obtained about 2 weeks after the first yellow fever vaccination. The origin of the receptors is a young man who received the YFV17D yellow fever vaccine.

The CDR3 coding sequence is TGTGCCAGCAGCTCCACCCCACCTGATCCCCAAGAGACCCAGTACTTC. Translation gives CASSSTPPDPQETQYF. V usage is TRBV13 and J usage is TRBJ2-5; D is unresolved. Germline CDR1 is PRHDT and CDR2 is FYEKMQ (reference sequence). The CDR3 covers 16 residues. The ends were cut back, 4 bases at V and 1 base at J, with 16 bases in the middle.

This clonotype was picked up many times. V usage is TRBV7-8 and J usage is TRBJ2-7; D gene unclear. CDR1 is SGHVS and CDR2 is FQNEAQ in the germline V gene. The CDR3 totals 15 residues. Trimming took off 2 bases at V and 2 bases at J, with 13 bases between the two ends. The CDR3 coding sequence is TGTGCCAGCAGCTTAACGGGCAGTCCCGCCTACGAGCAGTACGTC. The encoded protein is CASSLTGSPAYEQYV.